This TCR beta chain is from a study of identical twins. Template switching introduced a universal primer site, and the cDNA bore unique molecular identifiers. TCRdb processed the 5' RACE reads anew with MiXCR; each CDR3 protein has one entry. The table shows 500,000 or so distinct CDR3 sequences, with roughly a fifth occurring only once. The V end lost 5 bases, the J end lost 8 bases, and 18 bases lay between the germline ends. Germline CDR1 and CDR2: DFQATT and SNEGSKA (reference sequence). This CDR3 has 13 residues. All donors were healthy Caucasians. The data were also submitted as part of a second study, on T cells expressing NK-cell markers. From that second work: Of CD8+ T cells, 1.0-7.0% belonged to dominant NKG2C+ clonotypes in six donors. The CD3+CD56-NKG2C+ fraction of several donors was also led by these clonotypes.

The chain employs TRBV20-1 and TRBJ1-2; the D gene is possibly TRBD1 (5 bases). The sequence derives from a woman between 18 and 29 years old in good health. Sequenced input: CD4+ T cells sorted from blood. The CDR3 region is CSAARRDRGGYTF. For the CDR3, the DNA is TGCAGTGCTGCTAGGCGGGACCGAGGAGGCTACACCTTC.